The present T cell receptor (beta chain) was sequenced within a study of cytomegalovirus exposure and HLA in healthy donors. Whole-study context: Caucasian-associated ancestry cluster membership applied to about four fifths of around 400 genotyped donors.

The study's findings and limits: The classifier, whose performance was assessed in both the original and validation cohorts, reportedly diagnosed cytomegalovirus status with high specificity and sensitivity. Per a prior analysis, the majority of TCR beta V segments were productive roughly 87% or roughly 30% of the time.

Both 60 Vbeta primers and 13 Jbeta primers went into the PCR. Clones were read by immunoSEQ multiplex PCR, and TCRdb kept only the in-frame ones, dropping some. The sample carries under 200,000 clones, about 88% recorded once. The CDR3 spans 15 residues. V was cut by 6 bases and J by 2 bases, with 17 bases left in between. Germline loops: CDR1 SGDLS, CDR2 YYNGEE. About this clone itself: Its antigen is unknown.

Donors had nominal health at sampling but likely had unrecorded immune exposures. Sequenced input: PBMCs. The sequence was collected from a woman between 18 and 30 years old in good health and CMV-seronegative. The chain is built from TRBV9 and TRBJ1-2; the D gene is possibly TRBD1 (6 bases). CDR3 residues: CASTPRLGQNYGYTF. CDR3 DNA sequence: TGTGCCAGCACCCCGAGGTTAGGACAGAACTATGGCTACACCTTC.